This TCR beta chain was obtained from a study of identical twins. General study results and limits: Out-of-frame alpha sequences common to twins exhibited an excess of low generation probability. Abundant cord blood beta clonotypes carried fewer insertions; memory repertoires showed none. Cross-sectional statistical analysis was relied on for the conclusions, without the same donors being followed.

The CDR3 extends over 10 amino acids. CDR1 and CDR2 (germline): DFQATT, SNEGSKA (reference sequence). V was clipped by 5 bases and J by 2 bases, with 3 bases between them. Unique molecular identifiers were present on the cDNA, and a universal primer site came from template switching. TCRdb re-derived calls from the 5' RACE reads in MiXCR, one entry per CDR3 protein. Of some 570,000 distinct CDR3 sequences in the sample, around 24% were seen once. Only a few counts were recorded for this clonotype. Its target is unknown. The data also belong to a second study, concerning yellow fever vaccine responses in identical twins.

The source is a woman in her late teens or twenties in good health. The sequencing input was CD4+ T cells sorted from blood. This rearrangement joins TRBV20-1 to TRBJ2-5; no definite D call. Here the CDR3 DNA reads TGCAGTGCTCCTCAAGAGACCCAGTACTTC. Its translation is CSAPQETQYF.